The 30 T cell receptor beta chains reported below all come from one sample, sequenced in a study of Ad26.COV2.S vaccination and SARS-CoV-2 variants. Libraries were prepared by immunoSEQ multiplex PCR; TCRdb keeps only in-frame clonotypes and omits some of them. This table holds some 340,000 clones, 85% found once. Treatment noted: some 20 received Ad26.COV2.S at low or high dose, single or two shots; about 5 received placebo; per-sample allocation not given. Samples were taken on day 63 after the first vaccine or placebo injection. Source: peripheral blood, taken in a trial of Ad26.COV2.S vaccine versus placebo. All receptors derive from a person aged 18 to 65 who received the Ad26.COV2.S COVID-19 vaccine or a placebo.

This clone was counted only a few times. This chain links TRBV5-1 with TRBJ1-5; D remains unclear. V lost 4 bases to trimming and J lost 9 bases, with 14 bases between them. Germline CDR1 reads SGHRS; CDR2 reads YFSETQ. The CDR3 is made up of 13 amino acids. The CDR3 DNA reads TGCGCCAGCAGCCCGGACGGTGATGGGCCCCAGCATTTT. It encodes CASSPDGDGPQHF.

This rearrangement joins TRBV28 to TRBJ2-1; 11 bases map to TRBD1. CDR3 length equals 14 residues. V trimming: 10 bases; J trimming: 9 bases; junction bases outside the gene matches: 11. CDR1 and CDR2 (germline): MDHEN, SYDVKM. The DNA for the CDR3 is TGTGCCACCCTGGACAGGGGGCGTAGCGGTGAGCAGTTCTTC. Its protein is CATLDRGRSGEQFF.

The chain combines TRBV7-3 with TRBJ2-7; 10 bases fit TRBD1. In germline, CDR1 is SGHTA, CDR2 FQGTGA. The CDR3 is 15 amino acids. V lost 4 bases to trimming and J lost 4 bases; unmatched junction nucleotides: 7. The DNA for the CDR3 is TGTGCCAGCAGCTCAAAGACAGGGGGCACTTACGAGCAGTACTTC. This translates into CASSSKTGGTYEQYF.

The V and J genes are TRBV2 and TRBJ2-5; D may be TRBD1 (5 bases). CDR3 size: 15 residues. Trimming shortened V by 6 bases and J by 2 bases, and 16 bases separated the two germline ends. Germline V lookup: CDR1 SNHLY, CDR2 FYNNEI. The CDR3 loop reads CASRGTGTLQETQYF. The CDR3 DNA sequence: TGTGCCAGCAGGGGCACAGGAACCCTACAAGAGACCCAGTACTTC.

The chain carries TRBV7-3 and TRBJ2-2; no clear D gene. The V gene lost 1 base and the J gene lost 1 base, with 10 bases spanning the gap. CDR3 length: 16 residues. CDR1 and CDR2 from the germline V gene are SGHTA and FQGTGA. The CDR3 spells CASSLNRAGNTGELFF. In DNA form, the CDR3 reads TGTGCCAGCAGCTTAAACCGGGCCGGGAACACCGGGGAGCTGTTTTTT.

The chain couples TRBV7-9 to TRBJ1-2; the match to TRBD1 covers 7 bases. J lost 6 bases, V lost 3 bases, and 10 bases had no gene match. Germline assignment: CDR1 SEHNR and CDR2 FQNEAQ (reference sequence). This CDR3 contains 15 residues. CDR3 nucleotide sequence: TGTGCCAGCAGCTTGGGAGGGGGCTTTGGGGATGGCTACACCTTC. Translating it yields CASSLGGGFGDGYTF.

The V and J genes are TRBV5-1 and TRBJ1-6; D may be TRBD1 (5 bases). This CDR3 has 15 residues. CDR1 is SGHRS, CDR2 YFSETQ, per germline. Between the trimmed V and J ends, which lost 0 bases and 5 bases, there was a span of 9 bases. CDR3 in DNA: TGCGCCAGCAGCTTGGTAGGGACTCATAATTCACCCCTCCACTTT. It specifies CASSLVGTHNSPLHF.

The gene calls are TRBV5-1 and TRBJ2-2, with D hard to call. The CDR3 contains 14 residues. V dropped 1 base and J dropped 1 base, with 5 bases sitting between them. The germline V gene encodes CDR1 SGHRS and CDR2 YFSETQ. CDR3 DNA sequence: TGCGCCAGCAGCTTGTTAGGGAACACCGGGGAGCTGTTTTTT. As protein: CASSLLGNTGELFF. Variable domain in full (rest from reference TRBV5-1 and TRBJ2-2): KAGVTQTPRYLIKTRGQQVTLSCSPISGHRSVSWYQQTPGQGLQFLFEYFSETQRNKGNFPGRFSGRQFSNSRSEMNVSTLELGDSALYLCASSLLGNTGELFFGEGSRLTVL.

For this clone: The sample has other DNA sequences that encode this CDR3 too. The chain carries TRBV2 and TRBJ1-3; D is perhaps TRBD1 (6 bases). The CDR3 spans 13 residues. V was shortened by 5 bases and J by 4 bases, with 9 bases between the two germline ends. Germline CDR1 is SNHLY and CDR2 is FYNNEI. CDR3 sequence reads: CASSRGLGNTIYF. DNA of the CDR3: TGTGCCAGCAGTCGGGGGCTCGGAAACACCATATATTTT.

This chain links TRBV29-1 with TRBJ2-2; D is undetermined. The CDR3 is 13 residues long. Germline-derived CDR1 and CDR2 are SQVTM and ANQGSEA. The ends were cut back, 3 bases at V and 3 bases at J, with 8 bases in the middle. CDR3 amino acids: CSVDLGYTGELFF. CDR3 DNA: TGCAGCGTTGATCTGGGTTACACCGGGGAGCTGTTTTTT.

V is TRBV30 and J is TRBJ1-5; D is perhaps TRBD1 (6 bases). V lost 0 bases to trimming and J lost 11 bases, with 17 bases between them. The germline CDR1 and CDR2 sequences are GTSNPN and SVGIG (reference sequence). This CDR3 spans 14 amino acids. For the CDR3, the DNA is TGTGCCTGGAGTGTCAAAGGGGGAGTTAGAGCCCAGCATTTT. Translating it yields CAWSVKGGVRAQHF.

The chain couples TRBV7-9 to TRBJ1-5; D perhaps matches TRBD1 (5 bases). Per the germline V gene, CDR1 is SEHNR and CDR2 is FQNEAQ (reference sequence). This CDR3 spans 14 amino acids. V lost 0 bases, J lost 6 bases, and 9 bases lay in between. CDR3 residues: CASSLAGDGQPQHF. The CDR3 nucleotides read TGTGCCAGCAGCTTAGCAGGGGATGGTCAGCCCCAGCATTTT. Using reference TRBV7-9 and TRBJ1-5 for the parts outside the CDR3, the full variable domain is DTGVSQNPRHKITKRGQNVTFRCDPISEHNRLYWYRQTLGQGPEFLTYFQNEAQLEKSRLLSDRFSAERPKGSFSTLEIQRTEQGDSAMYLCASSLAGDGQPQHFGDGTRLSIL.

This chain uses TRBV6-2 or TRBV6-3 with TRBJ2-7, with 9 bases that match TRBD2. Germline values: CDR1 MNHEY, CDR2 SVGEGT. There are 15 residues in the CDR3. After removal of 0 bases from V and 7 bases from J, the junction contained 7 bases not matched to a gene. The DNA for the CDR3 is TGTGCCAGCAGTTACTCGGCGGGGGGGCCCGAAGAGCAGTACTTC. This sequence encodes CASSYSAGGPEEQYF.

This clone was observed a single time. The chain couples TRBV6-5 to TRBJ2-7, with D tentatively TRBD1 or TRBD2 (5 bases each). The CDR3 covers 14 residues. The ends were cut back, 7 bases at V and 0 bases at J, with 13 bases in the middle. Germline-derived CDR1 and CDR2 are MNHEY and SVGAGI. The CDR3 nucleotides are TGTGCCAGCACACGGGACCGGACCTCCTACGAGCAGTACTTC. Translating gives CASTRDRTSYEQYF.

The chain employs TRBV11-3 and TRBJ2-7; TRBD1 agrees at 11 bases. J lost 2 bases, V lost 3 bases, and 6 bases had no gene match. The CDR3 is made up of 16 amino acids. Germline-derived CDR1 and CDR2 are SGHNT and YENEEA. The CDR3 DNA follows: TGTGCCAGCAGCTTTTTAGGGGACAGGGGGGCCTACGAGCAGTACTTC. Translating it yields CASSFLGDRGAYEQYF.

V gene TRBV3-1 (or the pseudogene TRBV3-2) combines with J gene TRBJ2-7; 9 bases are a match to TRBD2. Germline trimming cut 3 bases from V and 4 bases from J; bases unmatched to any gene: 4. Germline lookup yields CDR1 LGHDT and CDR2 YNNKEL (reference sequence). CDR3 length: 14 residues. The CDR3 protein is CASSHSSGGYEQYF. The CDR3 DNA follows: TGTGCCAGCAGCCACTCGAGCGGGGGGTACGAGCAGTACTTC.

The chain employs TRBV27 and TRBJ2-3; D gene uncertain. This CDR3 contains 12 residues. V was shortened by 0 bases and J by 6 bases, with 4 bases between the two germline ends. CDR1 and CDR2 from the germline V gene are MNHEY and SMNVEV (reference sequence). The CDR3 is CASSLSGDTQYF. Written as DNA, the CDR3 is TGTGCCAGCAGTTTATCCGGGGATACGCAGTATTTT.

The table lists this clone with a few counts. This chain joins TRBV4-1 and TRBJ2-2; 8 nucleotides line up with TRBD1. The trim removed 1 base at V and 4 bases at J, leaving 5 bases unmatched. Germline V gives CDR1 MGHRA, CDR2 YSYEKL. CDR3 size: 16 residues. CDR3 sequence reads: CASSQVRTGSTGELFF. DNA of the CDR3: TGCGCCAGCAGCCAAGTAAGGACAGGGAGCACCGGGGAGCTGTTTTTT.

CDR3 nucleotide sequence: TGTGCCACCAGAGCTCGGACAGGGGAGGATGAAAAACTGTTTTTT. This codes for CATRARTGEDEKLFF. This chain links TRBV24-1 with TRBJ1-4; 9 nucleotides align to TRBD1. The germline CDR1 and CDR2 sequences are KGHDR and SFDVKD. V trimming: 7 bases; J trimming: 6 bases; junction bases outside the gene matches: 8. The CDR3 loop spans 15 amino acids.

The chain carries TRBV19 and TRBJ1-1; 7 nucleotides agree with TRBD1. The V segment lost 9 bases and the J segment 1 base; nucleotides outside the gene matches: 14. CDR3 length: 16 residues. Germline V CDR1 and CDR2: LNHDA, SQIVND (reference sequence). CDR3 protein: CARLTGKEVGNTEAFF. CDR3 sequence (DNA): TGTGCCAGACTGACAGGGAAGGAAGTTGGGAACACTGAAGCTTTCTTT. Combining the CDR3 with reference TRBV19 and TRBJ1-1 gives the whole variable domain DGGITQSPKYLFRKEGQNVTLSCEQNLNHDAMYWYRQDPGQGLRLIYYSQIVNDFQKGDIAEGYSVSREKKESFPLTVTSAQKNPTAFYLCARLTGKEVGNTEAFFGQGTRLTVV.

This chain joins TRBV5-4 and TRBJ2-5; 10 bases line up with TRBD2. This CDR3 is 15 amino acids long. Trimming at V came to 2 bases and at J to 3 bases, leaving 4 bases not matched to a gene. The germline gives CDR1 SGHNT, CDR2 YYREEE (reference sequence). The CDR3 reads CASSFTSGAEETQYF. The CDR3 DNA reads as TGTGCCAGCAGCTTTACTAGCGGGGCGGAAGAGACCCAGTACTTC.

The chain links TRBV10-3 to TRBJ2-1; the match to TRBD2 covers 11 bases. Germline V gene lookup returns CDR1 ENHRY and CDR2 SYGVKD. CDR3 size: 15 residues. Trimming at V came to 10 bases and at J to 8 bases, leaving 13 bases not matched to a gene. CDR3 sequence reads: CATRRLAGLWDEQFF. The CDR3 coding sequence is TGTGCCACCAGACGACTAGCGGGGCTTTGGGATGAGCAGTTCTTC.

V gene TRBV27 combines with J gene TRBJ2-1, with 11 bases matching TRBD2. Germline V gene lookup returns CDR1 MNHEY and CDR2 SMNVEV (reference sequence). V gave up 1 base and J gave up 4 bases; unmatched junction bases: 9. This CDR3 has 18 residues. CDR3 coding DNA: TGTGCCAGCAGTTTATATTATCTAGCGGGGGGAAATTACAATGAGCAGTTCTTC. As protein: CASSLYYLAGGNYNEQFF.

The V gene is TRBV28, the J gene TRBJ2-7; D is perhaps TRBD1 or TRBD2 (7 bases each). Trimming took off 6 bases at V and 4 bases at J, with 19 bases between the two ends. CDR1 is MDHEN and CDR2 is SYDVKM in the germline V gene. This CDR3 spans 15 amino acids. This CDR3 is CASRIDGGTAYEQYF. DNA for the CDR3: TGTGCCAGCAGAATCGACGGGGGGACAGCTTACGAGCAGTACTTC.

The chain employs TRBV7-9 and TRBJ1-1; possible D gene TRBD1, 5 bases. Germline V CDR1 and CDR2: SEHNR, FQNEAQ (reference sequence). V was shortened by 10 bases and J by 1 base, with 16 bases between the two germline ends. CDR3 size: 14 residues. The CDR3 protein is CAITGGQQNTEAFF. CDR3 coding DNA: TGTGCCATCACGGGAGGACAACAGAACACTGAAGCTTTCTTT.

The chain couples TRBV5-6 to TRBJ2-1, with 7 bases aligning to TRBD1. The germline CDR1 and CDR2 sequences are SGHDT and YYEEEE. CDR3 length: 14 amino acids. The junction had 0 bases not matched to a gene; V was cut back by 1 base and J by 2 bases. CDR3 region: CASSLQGAYNEQFF. The CDR3 DNA follows: TGTGCCAGCAGCTTGCAGGGGGCCTACAATGAGCAGTTCTTC.

The chain employs TRBV3-1 (or the pseudogene TRBV3-2) and TRBJ1-1, with TRBD1 matching 7 bases. The CDR3 runs to 14 residues. The V gene's germline CDR1 is LGHDT and CDR2 YNNKEL (reference sequence). The V segment lost 5 bases and the J segment 2 bases; nucleotides outside the gene matches: 5. The CDR3 DNA is TGTGCCAGCAGCTACCAGGGGGTTAACACTGAAGCTTTCTTT. Translating gives CASSYQGVNTEAFF.

This CDR3 reads CASSSPPKPSGANVLTF. DNA of the CDR3: TGTGCCAGCAGTTCTCCCCCCAAGCCCTCTGGGGCCAACGTCCTGACTTTC. This chain connects TRBV28 to TRBJ2-6, with D unresolved. The CDR3 is made up of 17 amino acids. Deletions cut 4 bases from V and 0 bases from J, with 13 bases between. In germline, CDR1 is MDHEN, CDR2 SYDVKM.

This clone came up a few times. The chain is built from TRBV4-2 and TRBJ2-7; 9 nucleotides match TRBD2. V was clipped by 2 bases and J by 3 bases; unmatched bases: 8. Germline V CDR1 and CDR2: LGHNA, YNFKEQ. This CDR3 contains 16 residues. In DNA form, the CDR3 reads TGTGCCAGCAGCCAATTGGGGCCTAGCGGGGACTACGAGCAGTACTTC. This gives the protein CASSQLGPSGDYEQYF.

A word on this clone: Other DNA sequences in the sample encode the same CDR3. Here the CDR3 DNA reads TGTGCCAGTAGTATCCGGGGCGACTATGGCTACACCTTC. As protein: CASSIRGDYGYTF. The chain is built from TRBV19 and TRBJ1-2; perhaps TRBD1 as D (5 bases). The germline V gene has CDR1 LNHDA and CDR2 SQIVND (reference sequence). V was pared by 3 bases and J by 3 bases, with 8 bases between. The CDR3 has 13 residues.